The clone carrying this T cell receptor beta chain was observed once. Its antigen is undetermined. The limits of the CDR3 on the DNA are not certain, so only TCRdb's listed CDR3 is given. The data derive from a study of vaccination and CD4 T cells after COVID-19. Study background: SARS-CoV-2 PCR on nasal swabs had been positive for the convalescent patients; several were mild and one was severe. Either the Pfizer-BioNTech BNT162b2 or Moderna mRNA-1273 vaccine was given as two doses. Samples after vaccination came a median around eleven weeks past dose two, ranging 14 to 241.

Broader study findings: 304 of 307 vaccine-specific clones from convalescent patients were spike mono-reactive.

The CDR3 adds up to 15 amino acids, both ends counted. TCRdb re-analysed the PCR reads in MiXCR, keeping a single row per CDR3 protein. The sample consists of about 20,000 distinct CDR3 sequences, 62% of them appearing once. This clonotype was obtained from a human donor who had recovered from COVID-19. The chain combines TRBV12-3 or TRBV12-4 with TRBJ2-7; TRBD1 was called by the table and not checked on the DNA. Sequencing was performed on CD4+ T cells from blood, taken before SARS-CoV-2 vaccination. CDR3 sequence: CASSSSDRIVHEQYF.